A single sample gave rise to the 30 T cell receptor beta chains below, sequenced in a study of blood T cell repertoires in COVID-19. Generated by immunoSEQ multiplex PCR, the TCRdb table keeps only in-frame clones and is missing some. This sample carries about 180,000 clones, around nine tenths of them seen once, and the ten largest clones take nearly 0.55%. Input material: peripheral blood. The source is a man aged 50 or older with acute or convalescent COVID-19.

This rearrangement joins TRBV19 to TRBJ1-5; the match to TRBD1 covers 7 bases. In germline, CDR1 is LNHDA, CDR2 SQIVND (reference sequence). Trimming at V came to 7 bases and at J to 3 bases, leaving 12 bases not matched to a gene. The CDR3 loop spans 16 amino acids. The CDR3 reads CASTKGASPFNQPQHF. The CDR3 coding sequence is TGTGCCAGTACGAAGGGGGCGAGCCCCTTCAATCAGCCCCAGCATTTT.

J is TRBJ1-2 and V is TRBV5-6; 7 bases align to TRBD1. The germline CDR1 and CDR2 sequences are SGHDT and YYEEEE. The CDR3 is 13 residues long. Trimming cost V 2 bases and J 8 bases; bases outside gene matches: 6. CDR3 loop: CASSFGQAGGYTF. The DNA of the CDR3 is TGTGCCAGCAGCTTCGGACAGGCCGGGGGCTACACCTTC.

This chain links TRBV19 with TRBJ1-5; 7 bases map to TRBD1. This CDR3 region has 13 residues. J lost 4 bases, V lost 6 bases, and 3 bases had no gene match. Germline assignment: CDR1 LNHDA and CDR2 SQIVND (reference sequence). In DNA form, the CDR3 reads TGTGCCAGTAGCGACAGGGTTAATCAGCCCCAGCATTTT. This sequence encodes CASSDRVNQPQHF.

The sample holds a few counts of this clone. The chain employs TRBV28 and TRBJ2-7, with 9 bases aligning to TRBD2. Germline V gene sequence: CDR1 MDHEN, CDR2 SYDVKM. V was clipped by 5 bases and J by 6 bases; unmatched bases: 17. The CDR3 is 17 residues long. CDR3 in amino acids: CASSTPGEGLAGFEQYF. As DNA, the CDR3 is TGTGCCAGCAGTACCCCTGGGGAGGGGCTAGCGGGATTCGAGCAGTACTTC. The full variable domain, its missing parts supplied by reference TRBV28 and TRBJ2-7, is DVKVTQSSRYLVKRTGEKVFLECVQDMDHENMFWYRQDPGLGLRLIYFSYDVKMKEKGDIPEGYSVSREKKERFSLILESASTNQTSMYLCASSTPGEGLAGFEQYFGPGTRLTVT.

The J gene is TRBJ1-1, the V gene TRBV2; D gene uncertain. Between the trimmed V and J ends, which lost 2 bases and 2 bases, there was a span of 6 bases. The CDR3 is 13 residues long. Per germline, CDR1 SNHLY and CDR2 FYNNEI. The CDR3 reads CASSENINTEAFF. Written as DNA, the CDR3 is TGTGCCAGCAGTGAAAACATCAACACTGAAGCTTTCTTT.

The chain uses TRBV10-3 and TRBJ2-5; 9 bases are shared with TRBD1. V lost 8 bases, J lost 5 bases, and 9 bases stayed unmatched. Germline lookup yields CDR1 ENHRY and CDR2 SYGVKD. This CDR3 is 14 amino acids long. The CDR3 DNA follows: TGTGCCATCGCCCCTGGACAGGGGACCGAGACCCAGTACTTC. Translated, it gives CAIAPGQGTETQYF.

This chain joins TRBV10-2 and TRBJ2-7; tentatively, D is TRBD2 (6 bases). This CDR3 contains 18 residues. From germline, CDR1 is WSHSY and CDR2 SAAADI. The V gene lost 6 bases and the J gene lost 1 base, with 25 bases spanning the gap. CDR3 in DNA: TGCGCCAGCAGCCCGCCAGGGCGGGGACGGAGTATATCCTACGAGCAGTACTTC. Amino acids: CASSPPGRGRSISYEQYF.

The gene calls are TRBV5-1 and TRBJ2-7; 11 bases are shared with TRBD2. J was trimmed by 1 base and V by 5 bases; bases with no gene match: 2. The CDR3 has 14 residues. The V gene's germline CDR1 is SGHRS and CDR2 YFSETQ. The CDR3 here is CASRLAGGSYEQYF. CDR3 sequence (DNA): TGCGCCAGCAGGCTAGCGGGAGGTTCCTACGAGCAGTACTTC.

A few counts support this clone. The chain employs TRBV5-4 and TRBJ2-5; no clear D. The CDR3 totals 14 residues. Germline lookup yields CDR1 SGHNT and CDR2 YYREEE (reference sequence). The V gene lost 4 bases and the J gene lost 5 bases, with 15 bases spanning the gap. The CDR3 DNA is TGTGCCAGCAGCCCTGGCAGGTTTGGGGAGACCCAGTACTTC. It translates to CASSPGRFGETQYF.

The chain uses TRBV6-5 and TRBJ2-3; 8 bases line up with TRBD1. Germline loops: CDR1 MNHEY, CDR2 SVGAGI. The CDR3 consists of 13 residues. V was clipped by 6 bases and J by 6 bases; unmatched bases: 5. Here the CDR3 DNA reads TGTGCCAGCAGGGTGACAGGGGTGGATACGCAGTATTTT. Translating it yields CASRVTGVDTQYF.

CDR3 bases: TGTGCCAGCGGAGACTTCAATGAGCAGTTCTTC. Its protein is CASGDFNEQFF. The J gene is TRBJ2-1, the V gene TRBV27; unclear D gene. Trimming removed 8 bases at V and 6 bases at J, with 8 bases between. Germline-derived CDR1 and CDR2 are MNHEY and SMNVEV (reference sequence). This CDR3 contains 11 residues.

The chain employs TRBV6-2 or TRBV6-3 and TRBJ2-3, with 12 bases lining up with TRBD2. V was pared by 0 bases and J by 0 bases, with 7 bases of the junction left unmatched. This CDR3 is 19 amino acids long. Germline V gene sequence: CDR1 MNHEY, CDR2 SVGEGT. CDR3 region: CASSYSYLGTSGSTDTQYF. The CDR3 nucleotides read TGTGCCAGCAGTTACTCCTATCTGGGGACTAGCGGGAGCACAGATACGCAGTATTTT.

This chain connects TRBV5-1 to TRBJ2-4; 11 nucleotides agree with TRBD2. The CDR3 runs to 15 residues. V lost 2 bases, J lost 6 bases, and 4 bases stayed unmatched. Germline V gene lookup returns CDR1 SGHRS and CDR2 YFSETQ. The CDR3 nucleotides are TGCGCCAGCAGCTTACCCGGGACTAGCGGAAACATTCAGTACTTC. Amino acids: CASSLPGTSGNIQYF.

This rearrangement joins TRBV30 to TRBJ1-5; 10 nucleotides align to TRBD1. Unmatched junction bases numbered 8, after V lost 2 bases and J lost 4 bases. CDR3 size: 16 residues. The V gene's germline CDR1 is GTSNPN and CDR2 SVGIG (reference sequence). The CDR3 bases are TGTGCCTGGAGTACTGGGAGGACAGGGGGTAATCAGCCCCAGCATTTT. It yields the protein CAWSTGRTGGNQPQHF.

The chain couples TRBV5-4 to TRBJ1-4; D gene ambiguous. There are 13 residues in the CDR3. Germline CDR1 reads SGHNT; CDR2 reads YYREEE (reference sequence). Between the trimmed V and J ends, which lost 4 bases and 6 bases, there was a span of 10 bases. The CDR3 sequence is CASSRSWDEKLFF. CDR3 coding DNA: TGTGCCAGCAGCCGGAGCTGGGATGAAAAACTGTTTTTT.

This chain joins TRBV27 and TRBJ2-1, with 9 bases matching TRBD1. The V segment lost 5 bases and the J segment 0 bases; nucleotides outside the gene matches: 8. The CDR3 sequence is 17 residues long. The germline gives CDR1 MNHEY, CDR2 SMNVEV (reference sequence). This chain's CDR3 is CASSLWTGAGSYNEQFF. Written as DNA, the CDR3 is TGTGCCAGCAGTCTCTGGACAGGGGCGGGCTCCTACAATGAGCAGTTCTTC.

The chain couples TRBV6-5 to TRBJ1-5; 8 nucleotides match TRBD1. V was clipped by 8 bases and J by 4 bases; unmatched bases: 4. Per germline, CDR1 MNHEY and CDR2 SVGAGI. The CDR3 covers 13 residues. CDR3 bases: TGTGCCAGCGTCACAGGGGGTAATCAGCCCCAGCATTTT. The encoded protein is CASVTGGNQPQHF.

V is TRBV5-1 and J is TRBJ2-6, with D perhaps TRBD2 (6 bases). V shed 1 base and J shed 0 bases, with 20 bases lying between them. This CDR3 spans 20 amino acids. Germline lookup yields CDR1 SGHRS and CDR2 YFSETQ. CDR3 loop: CASSLPRPGRGSSGANVLTF. The CDR3 DNA sequence: TGCGCCAGCAGCTTGCCCCGGCCGGGGCGGGGCAGCTCTGGGGCCAACGTCCTGACTTTC. Drawing the rest from reference TRBV5-1 and TRBJ2-6, the complete variable domain is KAGVTQTPRYLIKTRGQQVTLSCSPISGHRSVSWYQQTPGQGLQFLFEYFSETQRNKGNFPGRFSGRQFSNSRSEMNVSTLELGDSALYLCASSLPRPGRGSSGANVLTFGAGSRLTVL.

The V call is TRBV30, the J call TRBJ1-4; TRBD1 agrees at 9 bases. The CDR3 contains 13 residues. The V gene's germline CDR1 is GTSNPN and CDR2 SVGIG (reference sequence). V shed 5 bases and J 7 bases; nucleotides not matched to a gene: 5. The CDR3 DNA is TGTGCCTGGGAAACAGGGGGCACTGAAAAACTGTTTTTT. It specifies CAWETGGTEKLFF.

This chain joins TRBV6-5 and TRBJ1-4; D is ambiguous. V dropped 6 bases and J dropped 9 bases, with 11 bases sitting between them. Germline V gene lookup returns CDR1 MNHEY and CDR2 SVGAGI. The CDR3 is 12 amino acids. The CDR3 DNA is TGTGCCAGCAGCGGCCGGGATCAAAAACTGTTTTTT. Its translation: CASSGRDQKLFF.

This clone was picked up a small number of times. This chain's CDR3 is CASSLLAGITMGYNEQFF. CDR3 DNA: TGTGCCAGCAGTTTACTAGCGGGTATTACTATGGGCTACAATGAGCAGTTCTTC. The rearrangement uses TRBV28 and TRBJ2-1, with 8 bases identical to TRBD2. J lost 3 bases, V lost 2 bases, and 12 bases had no gene match. This CDR3 has 18 residues. Germline-derived CDR1 and CDR2 are MDHEN and SYDVKM.

The chain is built from TRBV21-1 and TRBJ1-2; the table's TRBD1 call for D was not verified on the DNA. TRBV21-1 is given as a pseudogene. The CDR3 covers 17 residues. CDR3 bases: TGTGCCAGCAGCAAAATAGACAGGGGGCGTGCTAACTATGGCTACACCTTC. It yields the protein CASSKIDRGRANYGYTF.

This rearrangement joins TRBV7-9 to TRBJ1-1; no definite D call. V was trimmed by 2 bases and J by 2 bases, leaving 6 bases between them. The length of the CDR3 is 13 residues. The germline V gene has CDR1 SEHNR and CDR2 FQNEAQ (reference sequence). CDR3 sequence reads: CASSLITNTEAFF. The CDR3 DNA follows: TGTGCCAGCAGCTTAATTACAAACACTGAAGCTTTCTTT.

The V call is TRBV11-2, the J call TRBJ1-4, with a weak D call TRBD1 (6 bases). The CDR3 sequence is 16 residues long. Germline V gives CDR1 SGHAT, CDR2 FQNNGV. V lost 5 bases and J 4 bases, leaving 17 bases between the germline ends. CDR3 in DNA: TGTGCCAGCAGCAGACGACCGGGACAAATTAATGAAAAACTGTTTTTT. This gives the protein CASSRRPGQINEKLFF.

The chain is built from TRBV4-1 and TRBJ2-5; the match to TRBD1 covers 8 bases. This CDR3 is built from 15 residues. V lost 2 bases and J lost 7; bases outside the gene matches: 9. CDR1 is MGHRA and CDR2 is YSYEKL in the germline V gene. CDR3 DNA: TGCGCCAGCAGCCAACGGGTACAGGGGGTTGGGACCCAGTACTTC. Translation: CASSQRVQGVGTQYF.

CDR3 coding DNA: TGTGCCTGGACGCCCCCCGGACACTTCTCCTACGAGCAGTACTTC. Translation gives CAWTPPGHFSYEQYF. This sequence joins TRBV30 and TRBJ2-7; weak D call: TRBD1 (5 bases). The CDR3 runs 15 residues. Germline-derived CDR1 and CDR2 are GTSNPN and SVGIG (reference sequence). The V end was cut by 4 bases, the J end by 0 bases, with 16 bases between.

This chain joins TRBV18 and TRBJ2-1; 7 positions agree with TRBD1. V shed 5 bases and J 5 bases; nucleotides not matched to a gene: 3. Germline values: CDR1 KGHSH, CDR2 LQKENI. CDR3 length: 13 residues. The CDR3 loop is CASSTGQHNEQFF. As DNA, the CDR3 is TGTGCCAGCTCAACGGGACAGCACAATGAGCAGTTCTTC.

This chain links TRBV5-1 with TRBJ2-1; D not certain. CDR1 SGHRS and CDR2 YFSETQ come from the germline V gene. The CDR3 is 14 amino acids. Trimming left V 2 bases short and J 1 base short, with 7 bases between. The CDR3 region has the DNA TGCGCCAGCAGCTTTGGGCAGTCCTACAATGAGCAGTTCTTC. Amino acid sequence: CASSFGQSYNEQFF.

This clone was observed once. The gene calls are TRBV5-5 and TRBJ1-5, with D perhaps matching TRBD1 (5 bases). CDR1 and CDR2 (germline): SGHKS, YYEKEE (reference sequence). V was pared by 2 bases and J by 2 bases, with 8 bases between. The CDR3 has 14 amino acids. This CDR3 is CASSFEQGNQPQHF. CDR3 nucleotide sequence: TGTGCCAGCAGCTTTGAACAGGGCAATCAGCCCCAGCATTTT.

This chain uses TRBV29-1 with TRBJ1-1; no reliable D call. Germline assignment: CDR1 SQVTM and CDR2 ANQGSEA. The CDR3 extends over 14 amino acids. The V and J ends lost 8 bases and 2 bases respectively, with 18 bases between them. The CDR3 sequence is CSFRMGSPNTEAFF. As DNA, the CDR3 is TGCAGCTTCAGGATGGGGAGTCCCAACACTGAAGCTTTCTTT.